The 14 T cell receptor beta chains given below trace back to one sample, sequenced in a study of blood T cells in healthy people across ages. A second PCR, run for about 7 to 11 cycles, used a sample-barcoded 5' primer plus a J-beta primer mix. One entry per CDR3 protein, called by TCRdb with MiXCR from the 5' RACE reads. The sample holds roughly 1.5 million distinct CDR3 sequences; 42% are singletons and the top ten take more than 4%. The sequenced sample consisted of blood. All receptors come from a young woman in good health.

For the CDR3, the DNA is TGTGCCAGCAGTTACCGCGGGAGCTGGGAGACCCAGTACTTC. It yields the protein CASSYRGSWETQYF. This rearrangement joins TRBV6-5 to TRBJ2-7; TRBD2 aligns across 7 bases. The end of the DNA is better explained by TRBJ2-5, so the J call may be wrong. The CDR3 spans 14 residues. Germline V CDR1 and CDR2: MNHEY, SVGAGI.

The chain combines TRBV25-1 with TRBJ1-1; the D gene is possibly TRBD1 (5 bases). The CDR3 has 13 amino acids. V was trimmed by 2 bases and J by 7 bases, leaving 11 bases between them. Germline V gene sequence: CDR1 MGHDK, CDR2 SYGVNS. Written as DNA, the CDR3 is TGTGCCAGCAGTGAAGGAGGGGTGGGTGAAGCTTTCTTT. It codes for CASSEGGVGEAFF.

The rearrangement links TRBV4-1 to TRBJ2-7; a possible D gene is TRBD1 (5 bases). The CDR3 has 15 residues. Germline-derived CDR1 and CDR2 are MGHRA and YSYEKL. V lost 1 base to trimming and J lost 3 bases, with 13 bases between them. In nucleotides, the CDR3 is TGCGCCAGCAGCCAAGTTCTGGACATAGACTACGAGCAGTACTTC. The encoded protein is CASSQVLDIDYEQYF.

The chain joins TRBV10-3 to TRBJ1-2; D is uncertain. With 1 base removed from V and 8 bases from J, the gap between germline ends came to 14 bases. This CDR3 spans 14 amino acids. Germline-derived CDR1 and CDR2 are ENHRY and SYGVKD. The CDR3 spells CAISELVGPGGYTF. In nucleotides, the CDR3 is TGTGCCATCAGTGAGTTGGTCGGCCCGGGAGGCTACACCTTC.

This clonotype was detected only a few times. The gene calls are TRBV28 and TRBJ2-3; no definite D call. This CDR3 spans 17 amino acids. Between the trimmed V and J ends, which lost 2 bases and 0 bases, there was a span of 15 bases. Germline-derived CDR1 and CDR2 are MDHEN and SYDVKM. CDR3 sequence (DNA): TGTGCCAGCAGTTTACCGACTTCGGGTGGAAGCACAGATACGCAGTATTTT. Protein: CASSLPTSGGSTDTQYF.

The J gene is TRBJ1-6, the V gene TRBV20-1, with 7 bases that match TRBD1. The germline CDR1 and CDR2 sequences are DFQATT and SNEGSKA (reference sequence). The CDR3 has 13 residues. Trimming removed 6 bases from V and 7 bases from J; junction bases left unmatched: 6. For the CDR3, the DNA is TGCAGTGCCCTGGACAGGCAGAATTCACCCCTCCACTTT. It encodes CSALDRQNSPLHF.

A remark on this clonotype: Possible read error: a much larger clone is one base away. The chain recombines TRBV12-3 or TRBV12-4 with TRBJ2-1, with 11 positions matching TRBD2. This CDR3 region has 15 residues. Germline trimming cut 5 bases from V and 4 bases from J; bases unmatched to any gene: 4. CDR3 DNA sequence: TGTGCCAGCAGTGACTGGACTAGCGGGTACAATGAGCAGTTCTTC. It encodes CASSDWTSGYNEQFF.

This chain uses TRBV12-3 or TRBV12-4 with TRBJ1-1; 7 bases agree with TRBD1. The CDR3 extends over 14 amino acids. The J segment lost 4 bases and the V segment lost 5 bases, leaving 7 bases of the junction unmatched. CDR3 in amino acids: CASSRDSLRTEAFF. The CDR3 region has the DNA TGTGCCAGCAGTAGGGACAGCTTACGCACTGAAGCTTTCTTT.

The CDR3 sequence: CASRLRETEQYF. CDR3 nucleotide sequence: TGTGCCAGCAGGCTTCGGGAAACCGAGCAGTACTTC. The V and J genes are TRBV21-1 and TRBJ2-7; no DNA check was done on the table's D call, TRBD1. TRBV21-1 corresponds to a pseudogene. The length of the CDR3 is 12 residues.

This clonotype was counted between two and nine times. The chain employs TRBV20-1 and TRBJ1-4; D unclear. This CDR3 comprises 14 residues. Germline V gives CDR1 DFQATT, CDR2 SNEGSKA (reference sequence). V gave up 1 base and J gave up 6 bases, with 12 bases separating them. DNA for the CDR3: TGCAGTGCTAGAGGCCGGGTCTGGCATGAAAAACTGTTTTTT. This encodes CSARGRVWHEKLFF.

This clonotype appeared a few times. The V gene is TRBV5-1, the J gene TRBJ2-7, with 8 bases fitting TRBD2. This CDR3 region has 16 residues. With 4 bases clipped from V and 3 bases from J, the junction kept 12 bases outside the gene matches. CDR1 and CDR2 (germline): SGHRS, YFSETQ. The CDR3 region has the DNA TGCGCCAGCAGCATCACCCCGGGACTAGGGGGCTACGAGCAGTACTTC. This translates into CASSITPGLGGYEQYF.

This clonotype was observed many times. In DNA form, the CDR3 reads TGTGCCAGCAGTGAATATGTAGCTTCACCCCTCCACTTT. It encodes CASSEYVASPLHF. J is TRBJ1-6 and V is TRBV25-1, with no clear D. Germline lookup yields CDR1 MGHDK and CDR2 SYGVNS. The length of the CDR3 is 13 residues. The germline V and J ends were trimmed by 0 bases and 9 bases, with 6 bases remaining between them.

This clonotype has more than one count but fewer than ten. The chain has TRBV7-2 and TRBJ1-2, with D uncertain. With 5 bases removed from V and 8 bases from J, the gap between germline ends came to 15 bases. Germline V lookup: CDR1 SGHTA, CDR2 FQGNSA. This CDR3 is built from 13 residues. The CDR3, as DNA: TGTGCCAGCAGCCGACCGTCTGGTTCAGGCTACACCTTC. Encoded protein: CASSRPSGSGYTF.

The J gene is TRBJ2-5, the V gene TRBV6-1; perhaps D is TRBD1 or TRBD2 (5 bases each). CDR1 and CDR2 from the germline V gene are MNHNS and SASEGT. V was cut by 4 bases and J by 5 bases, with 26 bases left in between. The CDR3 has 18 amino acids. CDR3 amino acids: CASSGGNSGPSVVETQYF. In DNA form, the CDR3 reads TGTGCCAGCAGTGGGGGGAACTCGGGACCCTCGGTGGTTGAGACCCAGTACTTC.